These 13 T cell receptor beta chains originate from one sample sequenced in a study of blood T cells in healthy people across ages. A second PCR, run for about 6 to 11 cycles, used a sample-barcoded 5' primer plus a J-beta primer mix. MiXCR, applied by TCRdb to the 5' RACE reads, yields one record per CDR3 protein. The data contain around 1,700,000 distinct CDR3 sequences, over 25% of them singletons. What was sequenced was blood. The receptors originated from a woman between 25 and 40 years old in good health.

This clonotype was counted a few times. A much bigger clone sits one base away, suggesting this may be a read error. The CDR3: CASSSTSGSKDTQYF. In nucleotides, the CDR3 is TGTGCCAGCAGTTCGACTAGCGGGAGTAAAGATACGCAGTATTTT. The J gene is TRBJ2-3, the V gene TRBV28; 12 bases fit TRBD2. Trimming took 4 bases from V and 5 from J; bases not matched to a gene: 4. Per germline, CDR1 MDHEN and CDR2 SYDVKM. The CDR3 totals 15 residues.

Worth noting for this clonotype: A much bigger clone sits one base away, suggesting this may be a read error. The V call is TRBV20-1, the J call TRBJ2-1; D is unresolved. This CDR3 spans 14 amino acids. V was trimmed by 3 bases and J by 4 bases, leaving 13 bases between them. CDR1 and CDR2 from the germline V gene are DFQATT and SNEGSKA (reference sequence). The CDR3 nucleotides read TGCAGTGCTAGGTGTGTCGGTCTATACAATGAGCAGTTCTTC. Protein sequence: CSARCVGLYNEQFF.

This chain connects TRBV5-1 to TRBJ2-3; D might be TRBD2 (5 bases). Germline-derived CDR1 and CDR2 are SGHRS and YFSETQ. The CDR3 consists of 17 residues. Deletions cut 0 bases from V and 2 bases from J, with 16 bases between. CDR3 nucleotides: TGCGCCAGCAGCTTGGGTTTCTCTAGCCCCTCCACAGATACGCAGTATTTT. Its translation: CASSLGFSSPSTDTQYF.

The rearrangement uses TRBV20-1 and TRBJ1-2; D remains ambiguous. Germline V gene lookup returns CDR1 DFQATT and CDR2 SNEGSKA (reference sequence). The V gene lost 6 bases and the J gene lost 0 bases, with 11 bases spanning the gap. This CDR3 is 13 amino acids long. The CDR3 DNA is TGCAGTGCAACGCGGTCCACTAACTATGGCTACACCTTC. Its protein is CSATRSTNYGYTF.

This clonotype was counted only a few times. The chain combines TRBV11-2 with TRBJ2-4; tentatively, D is TRBD1 or TRBD2 (5 bases each). This CDR3 comprises 13 residues. Per germline, CDR1 SGHAT and CDR2 FQNNGV. The V gene lost 3 bases and the J gene lost 7 bases, with 10 bases spanning the gap. The CDR3 DNA reads as TGTGCCAGCAGCTTGGTTTGGGGGAACATTCAGTACTTC. Protein: CASSLVWGNIQYF.

This rearrangement joins TRBV9 to TRBJ2-1; 8 bases map to TRBD2. Germline-derived CDR1 and CDR2 are SGDLS and YYNGEE. Germline trimming cut 0 bases from V and 2 bases from J; bases unmatched to any gene: 4. CDR3 length: 16 residues. DNA of the CDR3: TGTGCCAGCAGCGTAGTGGGAGCGGGAGCCTACAATGAGCAGTTCTTC. As protein: CASSVVGAGAYNEQFF.

The chain joins TRBV3-1 to TRBJ1-2; 7 bases match TRBD1. The ends lost 5 bases at V and 2 bases at J; junction bases unmatched: 8. The CDR3 totals 15 residues. CDR1 is LGHDT, CDR2 YNNKEL, per germline (reference sequence). This chain's CDR3 is CASSNRDRPNYGYTF. The CDR3 nucleotides are TGTGCCAGCAGCAACCGGGACAGACCGAACTATGGCTACACCTTC.

J is TRBJ2-1 and V is TRBV28; 15 positions agree with TRBD2. Germline V CDR1 and CDR2: MDHEN, SYDVKM. The CDR3 contains 15 residues. V lost 7 bases to trimming and J lost 6 bases; unmatched junction nucleotides: 4. CDR3 in DNA: TGTGCCAGCAACGAGGGACTAGCGGGGGGCAATGAGCAGTTCTTC. Its protein is CASNEGLAGGNEQFF.

This rearrangement joins TRBV5-1 to TRBJ2-7; possibly TRBD2 for D (7 bases). The DNA end lines up better with TRBJ2-1; the J call may be wrong. The length of the CDR3 is 14 residues. CDR1 SGHRS and CDR2 YFSETQ come from the germline V gene. CDR3 DNA sequence: TGCGCCAGCAGCTGGGGGGGCAGGAGCGATGGGCAGTTCTTC. Protein sequence: CASSWGGRSDGQFF.

The chain carries TRBV3-1 and TRBJ2-3; TRBD2 is a possible D gene (6 bases). CDR3 size: 17 residues. CDR1 and CDR2 from the germline V gene are LGHDT and YNNKEL (reference sequence). Trimming took off 0 bases at V and 0 bases at J, with 13 bases between the two ends. The CDR3 DNA reads TGTGCCAGCAGCCAAGATCGGTATCGGGGGAGCACAGATACGCAGTATTTT. Translation gives CASSQDRYRGSTDTQYF.

V and J are TRBV7-2 and TRBJ2-3; TRBD2 matches at 8 bases. CDR1 SGHTA and CDR2 FQGNSA come from the germline V gene. The V segment lost 6 bases and the J segment 1 base; nucleotides outside the gene matches: 9. The CDR3 extends over 16 amino acids. CDR3 loop: CASSQASGSGTDTQYF. CDR3 coding DNA: TGTGCCAGCAGTCAAGCAAGCGGGAGCGGCACAGATACGCAGTATTTT.

The chain's CDR3 is CASSPGRGASSTDTQYF. CDR3 bases: TGCGCCAGCAGTCCCGGGAGGGGTGCCTCTAGCACAGATACGCAGTATTTT. The rearrangement joins TRBV5-1 to TRBJ2-3; TRBD2 agrees at 8 bases. The CDR3 is made up of 17 amino acids. Germline assignment: CDR1 SGHRS and CDR2 YFSETQ. J lost 0 bases, V lost 5 bases, and 11 bases had no gene match. The full variable domain, rest sourced from reference TRBV5-1 and TRBJ2-3, is KAGVTQTPRYLIKTRGQQVTLSCSPISGHRSVSWYQQTPGQGLQFLFEYFSETQRNKGNFPGRFSGRQFSNSRSEMNVSTLELGDSALYLCASSPGRGASSTDTQYFGPGTRLTVL.

Notes on this clonotype: A much larger clonotype is one base distant, so this may be a read error. This chain joins TRBV10-3 and TRBJ2-1; the D gene could be TRBD1 or TRBD2 (5 bases each). Germline V gene lookup returns CDR1 ENHRY and CDR2 SYGVKD. The CDR3 has 12 residues. The V gene lost 6 bases and the J gene lost 10 bases, with 13 bases spanning the gap. The CDR3 protein is CAISRRDDEQFF. The CDR3 DNA sequence: TGTGCCATCAGCAGAAGGGACGACGAGCAGTTCTTC.